Listed below are T cell receptor beta chains from one sample, sequenced in a study of blood T cell repertoires in COVID-19. Clones were sequenced by immunoSEQ multiplex PCR, and TCRdb holds only the in-frame ones, with some missing. The sample yields approximately 100,000 clones, 80% seen once. Input material: peripheral blood. Every receptor here comes from a human donor in a cohort sampled during active or convalescent COVID-19. Both conserved end residues are part of each CDR3. The D gene is left open where the match is weak. A row's size may be missing; if present it is once, few, many or a size class.

CSASFAGGNTIYF,TGCAGTGCTAGTTTCGCAGGGGGAAACACCATATATTTT,TRBJ1-3,-,TRBV20-1,-
CASSPTGLRSTNEQFF,TGTGCCAGCTCACCAACGGGACTAAGATCAACGAATGAGCAGTTCTTC,TRBJ2-1,TRBD2,TRBV18,-
CASSPRGAGGRGDTQYF,TGTGCCAGCTCACCACGGGGCGCGGGAGGACGGGGAGATACGCAGTATTTT,TRBJ2-3,TRBD2,TRBV18,-
CASSELQYEQYF,TGTGCCAGCAGTGAACTACAGTACGAGCAGTACTTC,TRBJ2-7,-,TRBV6-1,once
CASSLRRATGDYGYTF,TGTGCCAGCAGCTTAAGAAGGGCGACAGGGGACTATGGCTACACCTTC,TRBJ1-2,TRBD1,TRBV7-6,-
CATIRGTSEYNEQFF,TGTGCCACCATAAGAGGGACTAGCGAATACAATGAGCAGTTCTTC,TRBJ2-1,TRBD2,TRBV24-1,-
CASSLYRGSYEQYF,TGTGCCAGCAGCTTGTACAGGGGGTCTTACGAGCAGTACTTC,TRBJ2-7,TRBD1,TRBV5-5,once
CASRGAGRTFEKLFF,TGTGCCAGCAGGGGGGCAGGCCGAACCTTTGAAAAACTGTTTTTT,TRBJ1-4,-,TRBV28,-
CASSPSPAETQYF,TGTGCCAGCAGTCCCTCCCCCGCGGAGACCCAGTACTTC,TRBJ2-5,-,TRBV2,-
CASSLAVDFETQYF,TGCGCCAGCAGCTTGGCGGTTGACTTCGAGACCCAGTACTTC,TRBJ2-5,-,TRBV5-1,-
CASSYRGETQYF,TGTGCCAGCAGTTACAGGGGAGAGACCCAGTACTTC,TRBJ2-5,-,TRBV6-6,-